The entry that follows covers one T cell receptor beta chain sequence. The antigen this receptor binds is unknown. There are no base qualities to consult, and no much larger clone falls within one base. The data stem from a study of blood T cell repertoires in COVID-19 (TCRdb year 2020). About the investigation overall: The collaborator samples originated in the United States, Italy and Spain and spanned the acute and convalescent phases of COVID-19. The samples were drawn from the first 160 participants of the ongoing ImmuneRACE study and from 950 to 1,500 subjects provided by 6 global collaborators. A freely available public database, intended as a resource for researchers studying the immune response to SARS-CoV-2, is where the repertoires were released. The sample metadata nearly always contained a de-identified subject ID, COVID-19 status, age in years and sex. The prospective study material was composed of cDNA or gDNA derived from T cells, B-cell-depleted T cells, or PBMCs. Where available, HLA class I and class II types were taken from metadata supplied by the sample provider and were not determined by assay-based typing. Subjects who had been exposed to COVID-19, were actively infected with it, or had recovered from it provided the deeply sampled blood TCRbeta repertoires that made up the dataset.

The immunoSEQ Assay, a bias-controlled multiplex PCR, was used to amplify TCRbeta CDR3 regions from genomic DNA. For the original study's pipeline: Nucleated cell counts per sample were estimated from amplification of reference gene primers within the assay. To quantify the absolute abundance of each unique TCRbeta CDR3 rearrangement, sequence reads were collapsed and filtered. For each sample, productive Simpson clonality was calculated by taking the square root of Simpson's diversity index across productive rearrangements. As stored in TCRdb, this immuneACCESS dataset retains in-frame rearrangements with V and J assigned. A fraction of the clones does not appear; measured against another copy, unresolved V genes explain less than half of the discrepancy, and the remainder lacks a known reason. That table furnishes V, J and clone size, whereas the DNA furnished D and trimming. In all, the sample holds 25,000 to 30,000 clones, and roughly 94% of those were seen once. Of the sample, about 4.1% is held by the ten largest clones.

What the authors observed across the whole study: The quantity of clinical and demographic metadata differed by source and by participant and was supplied without curation.

V trim: 6 bases; J trim: 8 bases; unmatched bases: 6. The CDR3 contains 13 residues, cysteine and phenylalanine counted. The CDR3 DNA has 39 bases and is translated from base 1. From a lookup of the germline V gene, CDR1 and CDR2 are MNHEY and SVGEGT. Whole blood was collected in K2EDTA tubes by collaborating institutions according to the institutions' own protocols. Collaborator samples were shipped for TCRbeta analysis as frozen whole blood, isolated PBMCs, or DNA extracted from either sample type. This clonotype was obtained from a human donor with active COVID-19. The donor label of this sample is uncertain. Rearrangement joined TRBV6-2 or TRBV6-3 to TRBJ2-3, and TRBD2 matches 9 of the central bases. The sequenced sample was peripheral blood. The encoded CDR3 is CASSEGLAVTQYF. The DNA is as follows: TGTGCCAGCAGCGAGGGACTAGCTGTTACGCAGTATTTT.